These 13 T cell receptor beta chains originate from one sample sequenced in a study of T cells in Graves' hyperthyroidism and ophthalmopathy (dated by TCRdb to about 2019). To prepare the library, multiplex PCR was applied. TCRdb names Illumina HiSeq 2000 as the instrument used. The TCR beta CDR3 regions were amplified from the RNA transcripts. For the first round of RT-PCR on the TCR CDR3, the HTBI primer set was used together with the Qiagen OneStep RT-PCR kit. Through fastp at Q25 and MiXCR, TCRdb rebuilt clones from the public reads, retaining in-frame beta chains. Each entry is one CDR3 protein sequence, shown with its most common DNA and genes. The sample table lists around 300,000 distinct CDR3 sequences, roughly 13% of them with a count of one. Jointly, the top ten make up roughly 7.7% of the sample. The sequencing sample was made of blood. The receptors stem from a woman aged 35 to 49 with Graves' hyperthyroidism.

This clonotype was picked up many times. The V and J genes are TRBV25-1 and TRBJ1-1, with D possibly being TRBD1 (5 bases). The ends were cut back, 6 bases at V and 1 base at J, with 12 bases in the middle. The CDR3 sequence is 14 residues long. Looked up from germline, CDR1 is MGHDK and CDR2 is SYGVNS. DNA for the CDR3: TGTGCCAGCAGCGCAATTACAGGGAACACTGAAGCTTTCTTT. This gives the protein CASSAITGNTEAFF.

The rearrangement uses TRBV3-1 and TRBJ2-6, with D unresolved. Trimming removed 1 base at V and 5 bases at J, with 0 bases between. The CDR3 totals 12 residues. CDR1 LGHDT and CDR2 YNNKEL come from the germline V gene (reference sequence). The CDR3 DNA reads as TGTGCCAGCAGCCAAGGGGCCAACGTCCTGACTTTC. Amino acid sequence: CASSQGANVLTF.

As for this clonotype: Since a much larger clone is just one base distant, this may be a read error. The chain is built from TRBV28 and TRBJ1-6; D uncertain. Per germline, CDR1 MDHEN and CDR2 SYDVKM. Trimming removed 6 bases from V and 14 bases from J, with 17 bases in between. This CDR3 comprises 13 residues. The CDR3 loop reads CASRPVKLLALHF. As DNA, the CDR3 is TGTGCCAGCAGGCCCGTAAAACTTTTGGCCCTCCACTTT. The entire variable domain, with the rest obtained from reference TRBV28 and TRBJ1-6, is as follows: DVKVTQSSRYLVKRTGEKVFLECVQDMDHENMFWYRQDPGLGLRLIYFSYDVKMKEKGDIPEGYSVSREKKERFSLILESASTNQTSMYLCASRPVKLLALHFGNGTRLTVT.

The chain has TRBV5-1 and TRBJ2-1; D is unresolved. Per germline, CDR1 SGHRS and CDR2 YFSETQ. V lost 1 base, J lost 5 bases, and 10 bases lay in between. This CDR3 has 14 amino acids. The CDR3 loop reads CASSLQWVDNEQFF. As DNA, the CDR3 is TGCGCCAGCAGCTTGCAATGGGTCGACAATGAGCAGTTCTTC.

This clonotype was observed many times. This chain joins TRBV2 and TRBJ2-7, with 8 bases fitting TRBD1. Germline V gene sequence: CDR1 SNHLY, CDR2 FYNNEI. V trimming: 6 bases; J trimming: 3 bases; junction bases outside the gene matches: 7. The CDR3 loop spans 14 amino acids. The CDR3 sequence: CASRAGTGNYEQYF. CDR3 in DNA: TGTGCCAGCAGGGCCGGGACAGGCAACTACGAGCAGTACTTC.

This clonotype was observed at least ten times. CDR3 DNA: TGCAGCGTTGCCGAGTCGGTGGCCGGAAACACCATATATTTT. It translates to CSVAESVAGNTIYF. This chain connects TRBV29-1 to TRBJ1-3; D is ambiguous. Germline assignment: CDR1 SQVTM and CDR2 ANQGSEA. Trimming removed 4 bases at V and 4 bases at J, with 14 bases between. This CDR3 is built from 14 residues. The variable domain in full, with the rest retrieved from reference TRBV29-1 and TRBJ1-3, is SAVISQKPSRDICQRGTSLTIQCQVDSQVTMMFWYRQQPGQSLTLIATANQGSEATYESGFVIDKFPISRPNLTFSTLTVSNMSPEDSSIYLCSVAESVAGNTIYFGEGSWLTVV.

This clonotype was seen many times. This chain links TRBV11-2 with TRBJ2-3, with D perhaps TRBD2 (6 bases). The V end was cut by 2 bases, the J end by 2 bases, with 11 bases between. The CDR3 is 15 amino acids. Germline CDR1 reads SGHAT; CDR2 reads FQNNGV. CDR3 DNA sequence: TGTGCCAGCAGCTTAATGGGGGGAACCACAGATACGCAGTATTTT. It is translated as CASSLMGGTTDTQYF.

This clonotype was found many times. V is TRBV2 and J is TRBJ2-3; unclear D gene. Germline assignment: CDR1 SNHLY and CDR2 FYNNEI. V was cut by 6 bases and J by 3 bases, with 10 bases left in between. This CDR3 is built from 13 residues. DNA for the CDR3: TGTGCCAGCAGGGAGTTCAGGACAGATACGCAGTATTTT. Translation: CASREFRTDTQYF.

This clonotype was found many times. The J gene is TRBJ1-5, the V gene TRBV12-3 or TRBV12-4, with TRBD1 matching 7 bases. Trimming took 6 bases from V and 7 from J; bases not matched to a gene: 12. The CDR3 runs to 15 residues. CDR3 DNA: TGTGCCAGCAGACGGGACAGATCAGCGGGCCAGCCCCAGCATTTT. Translation gives CASRRDRSAGQPQHF.

At least ten counts were recorded for this clonotype. The J gene is TRBJ1-2, the V gene TRBV24-1; TRBD1 matches 7 bases. CDR1 KGHDR and CDR2 SFDVKD come from the germline V gene. With V trimmed by 3 bases and J by 4 bases, 10 bases remained unmatched. The CDR3 runs 16 residues. Here the CDR3 reads CATSDGLGQVGYGYTF. The CDR3 DNA reads as TGTGCCACCAGTGATGGACTCGGACAGGTCGGCTATGGCTACACCTTC.

This clonotype was counted ten times or more. The chain is built from TRBV24-1 and TRBJ2-5, with D perhaps being TRBD1 or TRBD2 (6 bases each). Per germline, CDR1 KGHDR and CDR2 SFDVKD. This CDR3 has 16 amino acids. V dropped 4 bases and J dropped 5 bases, with 19 bases sitting between them. The DNA of the CDR3 is TGTGCCACCAGTGACGCAGGGGAGGACCCCGCCGAGACCCAGTACTTC. The encoded protein is CATSDAGEDPAETQYF.

The sample holds many counts of this clonotype. The chain has TRBV28 and TRBJ2-7; TRBD1 agrees at 9 bases. Losses at the gene ends were 5 bases for V and 3 bases for J; bases not matched to a gene: 5. Germline V lookup: CDR1 MDHEN, CDR2 SYDVKM. The CDR3 sequence is 14 residues long. In nucleotides, the CDR3 is TGTGCCAGCAGTACCCGACAGGGGGTCTACGAGCAGTACTTC. Translation gives CASSTRQGVYEQYF. The full variable domain, completed using reference TRBV28 and TRBJ2-7, is DVKVTQSSRYLVKRTGEKVFLECVQDMDHENMFWYRQDPGLGLRLIYFSYDVKMKEKGDIPEGYSVSREKKERFSLILESASTNQTSMYLCASSTRQGVYEQYFGPGTRLTVT.

About this clonotype: A junction boundary mismatches the germline segment, possibly from a read error. This sequence joins TRBV28 and TRBJ2-2; 14 nucleotides align to TRBD2. Germline-derived CDR1 and CDR2 are MDHEN and SYDVKM. The CDR3 runs 14 residues. The CDR3 DNA reads as TGTGCCGGCAGTATGCCGGGACTAGCGGGAGTTTGGTTTTTT. As protein: CAGSMPGLAGVWFF.